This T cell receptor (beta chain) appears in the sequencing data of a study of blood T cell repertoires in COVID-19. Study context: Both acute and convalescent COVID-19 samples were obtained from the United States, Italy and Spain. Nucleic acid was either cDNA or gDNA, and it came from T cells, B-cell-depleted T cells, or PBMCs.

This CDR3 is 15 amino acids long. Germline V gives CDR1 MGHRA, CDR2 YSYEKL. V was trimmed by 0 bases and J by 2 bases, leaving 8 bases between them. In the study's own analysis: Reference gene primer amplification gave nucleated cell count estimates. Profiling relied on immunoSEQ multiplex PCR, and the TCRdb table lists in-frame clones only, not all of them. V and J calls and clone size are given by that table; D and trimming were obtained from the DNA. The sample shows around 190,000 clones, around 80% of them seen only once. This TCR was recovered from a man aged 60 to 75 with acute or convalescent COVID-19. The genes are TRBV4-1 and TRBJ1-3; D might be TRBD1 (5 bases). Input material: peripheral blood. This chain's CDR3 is CASSQEGVPGNTIYF. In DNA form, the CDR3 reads TGCGCCAGCAGCCAAGAAGGGGTTCCTGGAAACACCATATATTTT.